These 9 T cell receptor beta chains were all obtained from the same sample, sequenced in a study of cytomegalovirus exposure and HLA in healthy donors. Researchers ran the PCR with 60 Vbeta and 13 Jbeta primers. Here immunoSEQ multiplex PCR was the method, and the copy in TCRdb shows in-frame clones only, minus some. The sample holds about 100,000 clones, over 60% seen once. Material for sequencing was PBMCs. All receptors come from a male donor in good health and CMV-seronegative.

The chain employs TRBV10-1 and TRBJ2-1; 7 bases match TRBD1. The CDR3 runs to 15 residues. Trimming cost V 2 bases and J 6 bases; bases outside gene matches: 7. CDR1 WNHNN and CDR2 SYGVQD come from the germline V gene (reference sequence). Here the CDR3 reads CASSEMLGQTNEQFF. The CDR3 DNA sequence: TGCGCCAGCAGTGAGATGTTGGGACAGACCAATGAGCAGTTCTTC.

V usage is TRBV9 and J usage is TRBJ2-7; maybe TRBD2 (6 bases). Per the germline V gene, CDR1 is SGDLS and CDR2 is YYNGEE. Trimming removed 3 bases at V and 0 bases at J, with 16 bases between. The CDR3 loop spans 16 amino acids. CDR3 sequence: CASSGGGDFRSYEQYF. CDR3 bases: TGTGCCAGCAGCGGTGGCGGGGACTTTCGCTCCTACGAGCAGTACTTC.

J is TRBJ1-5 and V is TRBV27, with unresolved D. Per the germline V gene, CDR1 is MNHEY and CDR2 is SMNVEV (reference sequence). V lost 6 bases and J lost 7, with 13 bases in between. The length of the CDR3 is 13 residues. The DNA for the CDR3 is TGTGCCAGCAGCAAAGGAGGGAACCAGCCCCAGCATTTT. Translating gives CASSKGGNQPQHF.

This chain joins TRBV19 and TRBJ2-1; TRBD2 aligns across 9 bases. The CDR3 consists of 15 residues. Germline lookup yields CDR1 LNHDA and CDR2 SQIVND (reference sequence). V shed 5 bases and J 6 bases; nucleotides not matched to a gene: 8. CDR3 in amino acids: CASSPVAGVRNEQFF. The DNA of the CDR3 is TGTGCCAGTAGTCCCGTAGCGGGAGTCCGCAATGAGCAGTTCTTC. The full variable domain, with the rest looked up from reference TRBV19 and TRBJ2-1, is DGGITQSPKYLFRKEGQNVTLSCEQNLNHDAMYWYRQDPGQGLRLIYYSQIVNDFQKGDIAEGYSVSREKKESFPLTVTSAQKNPTAFYLCASSPVAGVRNEQFFGPGTRLTVL.

The CDR3 DNA reads as TGTGCCAGCAGTTTTGGCAGGGAAAATCAGCCCCAGCATTTT. It yields the protein CASSFGRENQPQHF. The rearrangement links TRBV28 to TRBJ1-5; weak D call: TRBD1 (5 bases). The germline gives CDR1 MDHEN, CDR2 SYDVKM. The CDR3 contains 14 residues. V dropped 3 bases and J dropped 4 bases, with 10 bases sitting between them.

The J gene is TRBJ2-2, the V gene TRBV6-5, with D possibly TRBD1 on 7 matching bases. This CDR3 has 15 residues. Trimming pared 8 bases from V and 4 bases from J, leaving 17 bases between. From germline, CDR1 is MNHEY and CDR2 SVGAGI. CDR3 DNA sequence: TGTGCCAGCTCACGGGGGACAGAAACCACCGGGGAGCTGTTTTTT. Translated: CASSRGTETTGELFF.

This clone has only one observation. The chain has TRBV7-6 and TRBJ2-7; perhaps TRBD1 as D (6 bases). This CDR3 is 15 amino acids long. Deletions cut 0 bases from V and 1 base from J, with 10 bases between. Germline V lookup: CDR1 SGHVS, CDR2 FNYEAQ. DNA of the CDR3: TGTGCCAGCAGCTTAGCGTCCCAGGGGTCCTACGAGCAGTACTTC. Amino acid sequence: CASSLASQGSYEQYF.

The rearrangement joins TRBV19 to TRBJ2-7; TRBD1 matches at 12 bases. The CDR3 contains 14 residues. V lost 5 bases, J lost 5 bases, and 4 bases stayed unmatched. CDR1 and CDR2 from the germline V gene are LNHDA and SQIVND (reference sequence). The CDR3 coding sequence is TGTGCCAGTAGTTTGGGGACAGGGGGCGACGAGCAGTACTTC. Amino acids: CASSLGTGGDEQYF.

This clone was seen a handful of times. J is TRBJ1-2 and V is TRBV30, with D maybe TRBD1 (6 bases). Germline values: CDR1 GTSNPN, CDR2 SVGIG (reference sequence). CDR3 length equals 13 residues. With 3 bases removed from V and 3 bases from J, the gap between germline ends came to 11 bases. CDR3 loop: CAWRGGAHYGYTF. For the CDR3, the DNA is TGTGCCTGGAGAGGGGGAGCTCACTATGGCTACACCTTC.